One and the same sample provided the 15 T cell receptor beta chains below, sequenced in a study of T cell responses to AZD1222 COVID-19 vaccine. The method was immunoSEQ multiplex PCR; TCRdb's version includes in-frame clones alone and lacks a portion of them. Of around 150,000 clones in the sample, around 93% were seen once. The sample was peripheral blood, taken on day 0 of AZD1222 vaccination. The receptors originated from an adult in good health.

V and J are TRBV19 and TRBJ2-3; 7 nucleotides align to TRBD1. With V trimmed by 7 bases and J by 1 base, 8 bases remained unmatched. CDR1 is LNHDA and CDR2 is SQIVND in the germline V gene (reference sequence). This CDR3 has 15 residues. The CDR3 is CASTQGDLGTDTQYF. DNA of the CDR3: TGTGCCAGTACCCAGGGGGATTTAGGCACAGATACGCAGTATTTT.

This chain links TRBV7-9 with TRBJ2-1, with D possibly matching TRBD2 (7 bases). The length of the CDR3 is 15 residues. CDR1 and CDR2 from the germline V gene are SEHNR and FQNEAQ (reference sequence). V lost 1 base, J lost 5 bases, and 12 bases lay in between. The CDR3 is CASSLVRGGHNEQFF. CDR3 DNA: TGTGCCAGCAGCTTAGTAAGGGGGGGGCACAATGAGCAGTTCTTC.

In regard to this clone: Its ends do not fully match the called genes, so a read error is possible. J is TRBJ2-7 and V is TRBV6-6, with 12 bases lining up with TRBD1. Looked up from germline, CDR1 is MNHNY and CDR2 is SVGAGI (reference sequence). The CDR3 length is 15 residues. In nucleotides, the CDR3 is TGTGCCAGCAGTGACTCGGGACAGGGGGCGATCGAGCAGTACTTC. Protein: CASSDSGQGAIEQYF.

In this sample, this clone turned up once. The chain carries TRBV18 and TRBJ1-3; 7 bases fit TRBD1. The CDR3 is made up of 16 amino acids. The V gene's germline CDR1 is KGHSH and CDR2 LQKENI. With V trimmed by 4 bases and J by 2 bases, 8 bases remained unmatched. CDR3 bases: TGTGCCAGCTCACGCTCCCGGGACAGCCCTGGAAACACCATATATTTT. It codes for CASSRSRDSPGNTIYF.

This clone was detected only once. The CDR3 sequence: CASSKGGRGDTGELFF. The DNA of the CDR3 is TGTGCCAGCAGCAAAGGCGGGAGAGGCGACACCGGGGAGCTGTTTTTT. This chain joins TRBV21-1 and TRBJ2-2; the table calls TRBD2, which could not be checked here. TRBV21-1 is labeled a pseudogene. The CDR3 extends over 16 amino acids.

V gene TRBV6-2 or TRBV6-3 combines with J gene TRBJ1-5; 9 nucleotides match TRBD1. Germline-derived CDR1 and CDR2 are MNHEY and SVGEGT. This CDR3 is 16 amino acids long. V was pared by 5 bases and J by 2 bases, with 7 bases of the junction left unmatched. For the CDR3, the DNA is TGTGCCAGCAGTCCGCCGGGACAGGGCCGCAATCAGCCCCAGCATTTT. Translating gives CASSPPGQGRNQPQHF.

The chain carries TRBV28 and TRBJ2-1, with TRBD2 identical over 12 bases. The CDR3 extends over 21 amino acids. V was pared by 4 bases and J by 6 bases, with 22 bases of the junction left unmatched. Looked up from germline, CDR1 is MDHEN and CDR2 is SYDVKM. The CDR3 protein is CASSYPVETAYRGLAGNEQFF. The DNA for the CDR3 is TGTGCCAGCAGTTACCCCGTAGAGACAGCCTACAGGGGACTAGCGGGCAATGAGCAGTTCTTC.

This clone was picked up one time. The chain is built from TRBV7-7 and TRBJ2-1, with TRBD2 as a possible D gene (6 bases). The CDR3 totals 15 residues. Germline CDR1 SSHAT, CDR2 FNYEAQ (reference sequence). V gave up 3 bases and J gave up 7 bases, with 16 bases separating them. The CDR3 nucleotides read TGTGCCAGCAGCTTTACAACGGGAGAAAGGAATGAGCAGTTCTTC. Protein: CASSFTTGERNEQFF.

V gene TRBV5-1 combines with J gene TRBJ2-3; unclear D gene. The length of the CDR3 is 15 residues. Trimming left V 0 bases short and J 2 bases short, with 10 bases between. The germline V gene encodes CDR1 SGHRS and CDR2 YFSETQ. The DNA of the CDR3 is TGCGCCAGCAGCTTGGGTTTCGAGTTCACAGATACGCAGTATTTT. Residues: CASSLGFEFTDTQYF.

The gene calls are TRBV6-5 and TRBJ1-5, with 7 bases identical to TRBD1. The J segment lost 3 bases and the V segment lost 8 bases, leaving 4 bases of the junction unmatched. This CDR3 spans 13 amino acids. The V gene's germline CDR1 is MNHEY and CDR2 SVGAGI. The CDR3 bases are TGTGCCAGCGGGGACAGAGCCAATCAGCCCCAGCATTTT. It translates to CASGDRANQPQHF.

The chain carries TRBV5-1 and TRBJ1-2, with TRBD1 identical over 11 bases. This CDR3 comprises 14 residues. The germline CDR1 and CDR2 sequences are SGHRS and YFSETQ. Trimming cost V 3 bases and J 4 bases; bases outside gene matches: 2. CDR3 amino acids: CASSSGQGAYGYTF. CDR3 bases: TGCGCCAGCAGCTCTGGACAGGGGGCCTATGGCTACACCTTC.

The chain is built from TRBV4-1 and TRBJ1-3; possibly TRBD1 for D (5 bases). CDR1 is MGHRA, CDR2 YSYEKL, per germline. Trimming took 0 bases from V and 1 from J, leaving 16 bases between them. This CDR3 is 18 amino acids long. CDR3 in DNA: TGCGCCAGCAGCCAAGAGCGGGGCCAGAGGCGTTCTGGAAACACCATATATTTT. As protein: CASSQERGQRRSGNTIYF.

Here the CDR3 reads CASSRNSRGLSNQPQHF. The DNA of the CDR3 is TGTGCCAGCAGCCGGAATTCCAGGGGGCTGAGCAATCAGCCCCAGCATTTT. The chain couples TRBV27 to TRBJ1-5; 8 nucleotides line up with TRBD1. Germline CDR1 reads MNHEY; CDR2 reads SMNVEV (reference sequence). CDR3 length: 17 residues. The trim removed 6 bases at V and 1 base at J, leaving 11 bases unmatched.

The chain joins TRBV7-9 to TRBJ2-7, with D uncertain. V lost 1 base, J lost 7 bases, and 8 bases lay in between. Germline V gene data show CDR1 as SEHNR and CDR2 as FQNEAQ (reference sequence). The CDR3 totals 12 residues. The DNA for the CDR3 is TGTGCCAGCAGCTTAGTGTCCGGGGAGCAGTACTTC. Residues: CASSLVSGEQYF.

The chain is built from TRBV7-9 and TRBJ2-7; D gene ambiguous. The CDR3 sequence is 14 residues long. The V gene lost 0 bases and the J gene lost 6 bases, with 12 bases spanning the gap. Per the germline V gene, CDR1 is SEHNR and CDR2 is FQNEAQ (reference sequence). CDR3 coding DNA: TGTGCCAGCAGCTTAGCCAGCCTACTATCCGAGCAGTACTTC. Translating gives CASSLASLLSEQYF.